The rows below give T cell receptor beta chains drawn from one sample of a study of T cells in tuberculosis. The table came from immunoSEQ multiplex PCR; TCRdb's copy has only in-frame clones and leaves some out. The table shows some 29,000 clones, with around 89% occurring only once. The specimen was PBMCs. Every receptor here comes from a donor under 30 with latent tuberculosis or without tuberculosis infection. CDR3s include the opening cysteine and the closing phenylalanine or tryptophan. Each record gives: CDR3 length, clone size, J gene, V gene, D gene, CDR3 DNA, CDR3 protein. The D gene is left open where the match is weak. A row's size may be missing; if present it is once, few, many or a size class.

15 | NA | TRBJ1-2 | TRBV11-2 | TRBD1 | TGTGCCAGCAGCTTTGTGGGGACAGGGATAGGTGGCTACACCTTC | CASSFVGTGIGGYTF
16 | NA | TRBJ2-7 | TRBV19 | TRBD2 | TGTGCCAGTAGTATAAGTGGGCCGGGACTAACCTACGAGCAGTACTTC | CASSISGPGLTYEQYF
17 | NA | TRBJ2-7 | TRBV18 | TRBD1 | TGTGCCAGCTCACCACCCCTAAGACAGGGAAGGGAGTACGAGCAGTACTTC | CASSPPLRQGREYEQYF
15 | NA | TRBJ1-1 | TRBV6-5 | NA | TGTGCCAGCAGTTTTGACAGGCGAGGAAACACTGAAGCTTTCTTT | CASSFDRRGNTEAFF
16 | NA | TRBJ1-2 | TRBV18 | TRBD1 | TGTGCCAGCTCACACGATCCGACAGGGAGTCTCTATGGCTACACCTTC | CASSHDPTGSLYGYTF
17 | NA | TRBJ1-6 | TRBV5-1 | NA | TGCGCCAGCAGCTTGGGCGTCTGGCGGGTCTATAATTCACCCCTCCACTTT | CASSLGVWRVYNSPLHF
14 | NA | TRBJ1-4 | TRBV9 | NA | TGTGCCAGCAGCCGACAGGTCGTCAGTGAAAAACTGTTTTTT | CASSRQVVSEKLFF
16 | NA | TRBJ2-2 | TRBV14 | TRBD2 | TGTGCCAGCAGCCGTGTAGCGGGGGGAGGCACCGGGGAGCTGTTTTTT | CASSRVAGGGTGELFF
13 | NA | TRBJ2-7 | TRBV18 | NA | TGTGCCAGCTCACAGGGGCTAGGGTACGAGCAGTACTTC | CASSQGLGYEQYF
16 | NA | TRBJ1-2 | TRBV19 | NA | TGTGCCAGTAGTATAGGGGGCGCCTCTACCGGTGGCGGCTACACCTTC | CASSIGGASTGGGYTF
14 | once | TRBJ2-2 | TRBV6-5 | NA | TGTGCCAGCAGGTTACCGGGGGGCATCGGGGAGCTGTTTTTT | CASRLPGGIGELFF